This T cell receptor (beta chain) is drawn from a study of T cell responses to AZD1222 COVID-19 vaccine. General study results and limits: Clonal diversity was possibly underestimated; the donors were predominantly white British and more often female. Spike-specific TCR breadth and depth rose after two AZD1222 doses.

This CDR3 spans 14 amino acids. CDR1 is MGHRA, CDR2 YSYEKL, per germline. V lost 1 base and J 5 bases, leaving 8 bases between the germline ends. Comments on this clone: Its antigen is currently unknown.

Sequenced by immunoSEQ multiplex PCR; TCRdb stores in-frame clones only, minus some. The table has roughly 120,000 clones, 87% seen once. The sequence came from an adult in good health. The rearrangement links TRBV4-1 to TRBJ2-2; D is perhaps TRBD2 (6 bases). The source was peripheral blood, collected on day 0 of AZD1222 vaccination. CDR3 amino acids: CASSQVRDTGELFF. The CDR3 DNA is TGCGCCAGCAGCCAAGTGCGGGATACCGGGGAGCTGTTTTTT.